This T cell receptor beta chain emerged from a study of T cells of healthy individuals (dated by TCRdb to the late 2010s). With regard to this clonotype: This receptor's antigen is unknown. No base quality values were provided; no much bigger clone lies one nucleotide off.

Preparation of the library involved 5' RACE. Sequencing relied on an Illumina MiSeq. TCRdb reworked the public reads: Q25 trimming with fastp, MiXCR clone assembly, productive beta chains retained. Under each unique CDR3 protein, matching rows form one entry showing the most common genes and DNA. The sample records about 53,000 distinct CDR3 sequences, roughly 14% of which are singletons. Together, the top ten hold approximately 16% of the sample. The sequence was obtained from a human donor in good health.

The DNA reads as follows: TGTGCCAGCAGCGGGACAGGGTTTAGGGGGGAGCTGTTTTTT. Its translation reads: CASSGTGFRGELFF. The rearranged segments are TRBV7-2 and TRBJ2-2; 9 central nucleotides agree with TRBD1. Including cysteine and phenylalanine, the CDR3 has 14 amino acids. The retained sequence is limited to the CDR3, 42 bases, with the frame set at the first base. The CDR1 and CDR2 encoded by the germline V gene are SGHTA and FQGNSA. Trimmed from V: 5 bases; trimmed from J: 8 bases; junction bases lacking a gene match: 6.